Here is one T cell receptor (beta chain) with its context. These data are taken from a study of cytomegalovirus exposure and HLA in healthy donors. PCR amplification relied on 60 Vbeta primers (plus 13 Jbeta primers). Assay: immunoSEQ multiplex PCR; the TCRdb copy retains only in-frame clones and omits some. This sample carries 150,000 to 200,000 clones, roughly 80% of them seen once, and the ten largest clones take 4.9%. This CDR3 region has 15 residues. V lost 8 bases, J lost 1 base, and 6 bases stayed unmatched. Germline lookup yields CDR1 LNHDA and CDR2 SQIVND (reference sequence). The V and J genes are TRBV19 and TRBJ1-1; TRBD1 matches 11 bases. The receptor's source is a male donor in good health and CMV-seronegative. Sequencing was carried out using PBMCs. The CDR3, as DNA: TGTGCCAGTGGACAGGGGGCGAGTGGGAACACTGAAGCTTTCTTT. It translates to CASGQGASGNTEAFF.